The 31 T cell receptor beta chains below all came from one sample that was sequenced in a study of CD8 T cells in Susac syndrome. Random hexamers primed reverse transcription of about 0.45 to 1 ug RNA. One entry per CDR3 protein results from TCRdb running MiXCR on the immunoSEQ multiplex PCR reads. The data hold about 400,000 distinct CDR3 sequences, with approximately 85% observed a single time. The specimen was CD8+ T cells from PBMCs. Source of these receptors: a human donor with multiple sclerosis.

This clonotype was found once. The CDR3 protein is CASSPNPGTSNTEAFF. CDR3 in DNA: TGTGCCAGCAGCCCCAATCCCGGGACATCGAACACTGAAGCTTTCTTT. This sequence joins TRBV5-6 and TRBJ1-1; D is perhaps TRBD1 (6 bases). Trimming removed 4 bases at V and 1 base at J, with 17 bases between. This CDR3 is 16 amino acids long. Per the germline V gene, CDR1 is SGHDT and CDR2 is YYEEEE.

In its sample, this clonotype was seen a few times. The CDR3 region has the DNA TGTGCCAGCAGCTCTTGGACAGGGAGGGAGACCCAGTACTTC. Translating it yields CASSSWTGRETQYF. The chain recombines TRBV11-1 with TRBJ2-5; 8 bases line up with TRBD1. V lost 4 bases to trimming and J lost 5 bases; unmatched junction nucleotides: 6. From germline, CDR1 is SGHAT and CDR2 FQDESV (reference sequence). The CDR3 loop spans 14 amino acids.

The chain links TRBV6-1 to TRBJ2-7, with 10 bases aligning to TRBD1. Losses at the gene ends were 0 bases for V and 5 bases for J; bases not matched to a gene: 7. This CDR3 has 16 residues. CDR1 is MNHNS and CDR2 is SASEGT in the germline V gene. Here the CDR3 DNA reads TGTGCCAGCAGTGAAGCCAGAGGACAGGGGGTCCACGAGCAGTACTTC. Residues: CASSEARGQGVHEQYF.

The chain carries TRBV6-5 and TRBJ2-1; 10 nucleotides line up with TRBD2. The V and J ends lost 2 bases and 9 bases, in that order; junction bases with no gene match: 4. The CDR3 is 14 amino acids. Germline lookup yields CDR1 MNHEY and CDR2 SVGAGI. The CDR3 loop is CASSYTSSGSEQFF. DNA of the CDR3: TGTGCCAGCAGTTACACGTCTAGCGGGAGTGAGCAGTTCTTC.

V and J are TRBV4-1 and TRBJ2-7; TRBD1 is a possible D gene (5 bases). The CDR3 totals 15 residues. V was pared by 1 base and J by 5 bases, with 15 bases between. CDR1 MGHRA and CDR2 YSYEKL come from the germline V gene. CDR3: CASSQVFGQDNEQYF. The DNA of the CDR3 is TGCGCCAGCAGCCAAGTTTTCGGGCAGGACAACGAGCAGTACTTC.

In this sample, this clonotype turned up once. The rearrangement uses TRBV6-1 and TRBJ2-7; tentative D call: TRBD1 (5 bases). In germline, CDR1 is MNHNS, CDR2 SASEGT. The CDR3 contains 15 residues. V lost 2 bases and J lost 3, with 14 bases in between. The CDR3 DNA is TGTGCCAGCAGTGAAAGGGGCCTGAGGAGCTACGAGCAGTACTTC. This encodes CASSERGLRSYEQYF.

The chain is built from TRBV6-1 and TRBJ2-1; unclear D gene. Trimming shortened V by 11 bases and J by 10 bases, and 9 bases separated the two germline ends. The CDR3 has 9 amino acids. Germline V gene sequence: CDR1 MNHNS, CDR2 SASEGT. The CDR3 here is CAVREEQFF. CDR3 in DNA: TGTGCCGTCCGAGAAGAGCAGTTCTTC.

This clonotype has more than one count but fewer than ten. CDR3 coding DNA: TGTGCCAGCAGGACAGGGCTGGGGTACACTGAAGCTTTCTTT. Encoded protein: CASRTGLGYTEAFF. The chain employs TRBV6-1 and TRBJ1-1, with 7 nucleotides matching TRBD1. Trimming removed 6 bases from V and 3 bases from J; junction bases left unmatched: 7. The CDR3 is 14 amino acids. Germline loops: CDR1 MNHNS, CDR2 SASEGT.

The CDR3, as DNA: TGCGCCAGCAGCCAAGAGTGGCAGGCGTCCTACAATGAGCAGTTCTTC. This sequence encodes CASSQEWQASYNEQFF. This chain uses TRBV4-1 with TRBJ2-1; D ambiguous. V dropped 0 bases and J dropped 1 base, with 10 bases sitting between them. Germline values: CDR1 MGHRA, CDR2 YSYEKL. CDR3 size: 16 residues.

V and J are TRBV21-1 and TRBJ1-5; the table names TRBD1, a call not compared with the DNA. TRBV21-1 is designated a pseudogene. The CDR3 runs to 16 residues. CDR3 amino acids: CASSRLQTGGNQPQHF. In DNA form, the CDR3 reads TGTGCCAGCAGCAGACTGCAGACAGGTGGTAATCAGCCCCAGCATTTT.

The chain combines TRBV6-2 or TRBV6-3 with TRBJ2-7; D is possibly TRBD1 or TRBD2 (5 bases each). This CDR3 has 11 amino acids. CDR1 and CDR2 (germline): MNHEY, SVGEGT. Trimming shortened V by 8 bases and J by 4 bases, and 9 bases separated the two germline ends. The CDR3 reads CASDEGYEQYF. CDR3 in DNA: TGTGCCAGCGACGAGGGGTACGAGCAGTACTTC.

The chain couples TRBV4-1 to TRBJ1-1; 9 bases align to TRBD1. This CDR3 contains 14 residues. Germline V gives CDR1 MGHRA, CDR2 YSYEKL. The junction had 4 bases not matched to a gene; V was cut back by 4 bases and J by 4 bases. The CDR3 spells CASSRYRGPTEAFF. CDR3 nucleotide sequence: TGCGCCAGCAGCCGATACAGGGGGCCCACTGAAGCTTTCTTT.

The CDR3 sequence is CSVVGTGVPNEQYF. CDR3 DNA sequence: TGCAGCGTTGTGGGCACAGGGGTCCCCAACGAGCAGTACTTC. The rearrangement uses TRBV29-1 and TRBJ2-7; 7 bases match TRBD1. Germline values: CDR1 SQVTM, CDR2 ANQGSEA. V shed 4 bases, J shed 5 bases, and the junction held 11 bases outside the gene matches. The CDR3 is made up of 14 amino acids.

V and J are TRBV4-1 and TRBJ2-1, with TRBD2 matching 7 bases. V lost 7 bases to trimming and J lost 6 bases; unmatched junction nucleotides: 3. The CDR3 loop spans 12 amino acids. Germline CDR1 MGHRA, CDR2 YSYEKL. In nucleotides, the CDR3 is TGCGCCAGCATGAGCGGGGTCAATGAGCAGTTCTTC. As protein: CASMSGVNEQFF.

This clonotype occurred a few times. J is TRBJ2-7 and V is TRBV19; unclear D gene. V dropped 6 bases and J dropped 0 bases, with 15 bases sitting between them. Per the germline V gene, CDR1 is LNHDA and CDR2 is SQIVND (reference sequence). The CDR3 runs to 15 residues. CDR3 nucleotides: TGTGCCAGTAGCACGACGGACGGAAGCTCCTACGAGCAGTACTTC. Its protein is CASSTTDGSSYEQYF.

The gene calls are TRBV4-1 and TRBJ2-3, with D uncertain. The CDR3 totals 13 residues. V was pared by 0 bases and J by 7 bases, with 8 bases between. Germline CDR1 and CDR2: MGHRA and YSYEKL. Here the CDR3 DNA reads TGCGCCAGCAGCCAAGATCCGGGTAATACGCAGTATTTT. Encoded protein: CASSQDPGNTQYF.

The chain joins TRBV5-1 to TRBJ1-5; 8 bases match TRBD1. V shed 4 bases and J 3 bases; nucleotides not matched to a gene: 9. Germline V lookup: CDR1 SGHRS, CDR2 YFSETQ. The CDR3 covers 16 residues. As DNA, the CDR3 is TGCGCCAGCAGCCTCCCCGACAGGGGAAACAATCAGCCCCAGCATTTT. Translation: CASSLPDRGNNQPQHF.

The chain links TRBV19 to TRBJ2-5; possibly TRBD1 or TRBD2 for D (5 bases each). This CDR3 spans 15 amino acids. CDR1 is LNHDA and CDR2 is SQIVND in the germline V gene (reference sequence). Trimming removed 3 bases from V and 1 base from J, with 12 bases in between. The CDR3 loop reads CASSIVAGAQETQYF. As DNA, the CDR3 is TGTGCCAGTAGTATCGTCGCCGGGGCCCAAGAGACCCAGTACTTC.

This clonotype was detected only once. The rearrangement joins TRBV5-5 to TRBJ1-1, with a tentative D call TRBD1 (6 bases). This CDR3 has 16 amino acids. CDR1 SGHKS and CDR2 YYEKEE come from the germline V gene (reference sequence). Trimming stripped 4 bases from V and 0 bases from J, with 16 bases between. Here the CDR3 DNA reads TGTGCCAGCAGCCCAAGTCCGGGACACATGAACACTGAAGCTTTCTTT. Its translation is CASSPSPGHMNTEAFF.

The rearrangement uses TRBV11-2 and TRBJ2-2; TRBD1 matches 7 bases. Per germline, CDR1 SGHAT and CDR2 FQNNGV. V lost 5 bases to trimming and J lost 0 bases; unmatched junction nucleotides: 6. This CDR3 has 16 amino acids. This CDR3 reads CASSRWDRPNTGELFF. The CDR3 DNA follows: TGTGCCAGCAGCCGGTGGGACAGACCGAACACCGGGGAGCTGTTTTTT.

This clonotype was counted a single time. The chain carries TRBV6-4 and TRBJ2-3; 8 bases line up with TRBD1. Germline V gene sequence: CDR1 MRHNA, CDR2 SNTAGT. This CDR3 spans 14 amino acids. V lost 2 bases to trimming and J lost 4 bases; unmatched junction nucleotides: 2. The CDR3 here is CASSDTGGSDTQYF. CDR3 coding DNA: TGTGCCAGCAGTGACACAGGGGGGTCAGATACGCAGTATTTT.

The rearrangement joins TRBV6-5 to TRBJ1-2; the D is unclear. The V gene's germline CDR1 is MNHEY and CDR2 SVGAGI. V dropped 4 bases and J dropped 6 bases, with 9 bases sitting between them. The CDR3 length is 12 residues. DNA of the CDR3: TGTGCCAGCAGTTCCCCTTTGCATGGCTACACCTTC. Its protein is CASSSPLHGYTF.

This chain connects TRBV7-2 to TRBJ2-2, with 8 nucleotides matching TRBD2. J lost 8 bases, V lost 4 bases, and 15 bases had no gene match. This CDR3 comprises 17 residues. CDR1 SGHTA and CDR2 FQGNSA come from the germline V gene. CDR3 DNA sequence: TGTGCCAGCAGCTCACCCCGGAGTACTAGCGGTAGGGGGGAGCTGTTTTTT. Its translation: CASSSPRSTSGRGELFF.

The J gene is TRBJ2-2, the V gene TRBV6-1; TRBD2 agrees at 10 bases. The CDR3 consists of 13 residues. Germline V gene data show CDR1 as MNHNS and CDR2 as SASEGT. The V and J ends lost 9 bases and 5 bases, in that order; junction bases with no gene match: 3. In DNA form, the CDR3 reads TGTGCCAGTGGACTAGCGGATACCGGGGAGCTGTTTTTT. Its protein product is CASGLADTGELFF.

The chain links TRBV7-9 to TRBJ1-1; 7 positions match TRBD1. The germline gives CDR1 SEHNR, CDR2 FQNEAQ (reference sequence). Trimming at V came to 5 bases and at J to 1 base, leaving 10 bases not matched to a gene. This CDR3 region has 16 residues. CDR3 region: CASSQAPGQKNTEAFF. CDR3 nucleotide sequence: TGTGCCAGCAGCCAGGCGCCGGGACAGAAGAACACTGAAGCTTTCTTT.

This sequence joins TRBV29-1 and TRBJ1-1; D is ambiguous. V lost 2 bases to trimming and J lost 1 base, with 5 bases between them. The CDR3 length is 12 residues. Germline V gene sequence: CDR1 SQVTM, CDR2 ANQGSEA. As DNA, the CDR3 is TGCAGCGTTGAATCTGGGAACACTGAAGCTTTCTTT. Translated: CSVESGNTEAFF.

V usage is TRBV6-1 and J usage is TRBJ2-1; D gene unclear. Germline CDR1 is MNHNS and CDR2 is SASEGT. There are 16 residues in the CDR3. Trimming took off 6 bases at V and 0 bases at J, with 15 bases between the two ends. DNA of the CDR3: TGTGCCAGCAGGGCCTTTGGGGTAAGCTCCTACAATGAGCAGTTCTTC. Protein product: CASRAFGVSSYNEQFF.

The chain links TRBV7-9 to TRBJ2-4, with D maybe TRBD2 (5 bases). CDR1 is SEHNR and CDR2 is FQNEAQ in the germline V gene (reference sequence). The CDR3 has 13 amino acids. The ends were cut back, 5 bases at V and 14 bases at J, with 19 bases in the middle. The CDR3, as DNA: TGTGCCAGCAGCCAGGATACCGAGGGTTGGGAGTACTTC. It yields the protein CASSQDTEGWEYF.

The rearrangement joins TRBV4-1 to TRBJ2-7; TRBD2 is a possible D gene (5 bases). The ends were cut back, 2 bases at V and 7 bases at J, with 15 bases in the middle. CDR3 length: 14 residues. Germline assignment: CDR1 MGHRA and CDR2 YSYEKL. The DNA of the CDR3 is TGCGCCAGCAGCCAAATGTGGGCACGGGAAGAGCAGTACTTC. Translated: CASSQMWAREEQYF.

The gene calls are TRBV7-9 and TRBJ2-7; 9 bases agree with TRBD1. The CDR3 has 14 amino acids. The V segment lost 5 bases and the J segment 12 bases; nucleotides outside the gene matches: 14. The germline V gene encodes CDR1 SEHNR and CDR2 FQNEAQ (reference sequence). The CDR3 spells CASSEGQGRWSPYF. CDR3 nucleotides: TGTGCCAGCAGCGAGGGACAGGGACGGTGGAGCCCGTACTTC.

V gene TRBV6-5 combines with J gene TRBJ1-5; the D gene is possibly TRBD1 (5 bases). Germline CDR1 MNHEY, CDR2 SVGAGI. CDR3 size: 14 residues. V was cut by 2 bases and J by 4 bases, with 9 bases left in between. CDR3: CASSYQGLNQPQHF. DNA for the CDR3: TGTGCCAGCAGTTACCAGGGCCTAAATCAGCCCCAGCATTTT.